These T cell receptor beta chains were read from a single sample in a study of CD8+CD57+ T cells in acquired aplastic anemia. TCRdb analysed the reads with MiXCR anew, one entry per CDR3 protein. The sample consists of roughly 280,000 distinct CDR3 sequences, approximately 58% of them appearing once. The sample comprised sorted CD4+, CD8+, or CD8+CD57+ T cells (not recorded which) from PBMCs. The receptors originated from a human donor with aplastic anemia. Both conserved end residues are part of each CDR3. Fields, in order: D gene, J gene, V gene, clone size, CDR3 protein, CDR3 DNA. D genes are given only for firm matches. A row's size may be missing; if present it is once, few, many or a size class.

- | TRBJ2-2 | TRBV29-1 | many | CSVAWTTNTGELFF | TGCAGCGTTGCGTGGACTACTAACACCGGGGAGCTGTTTTTT
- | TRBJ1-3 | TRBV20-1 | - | CSARGQSAGNTIYF | TGCAGTGCTAGAGGACAGAGCGCTGGGAACACCATATATTTT
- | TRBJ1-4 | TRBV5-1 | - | CASSLVGGTEKLFF | TGTGCCAGCAGCTTGGTTGGGGGCACCGAAAAACTGTTTTTT
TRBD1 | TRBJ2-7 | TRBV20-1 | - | CSARDSPYEQYF | TGCAGTGCTCGGGACAGCCCCTACGAGCAGTACTTC
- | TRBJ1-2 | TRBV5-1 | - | CASSLGSTVGNGYTF | TGCGCCAGCAGCTTGGGTTCGACAGTGGGGAACGGCTACACCTTC
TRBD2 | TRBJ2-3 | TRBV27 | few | CASNEREADTQYF | TGTGCCAGCAACGAGCGGGAGGCAGATACGCAGTATTTT
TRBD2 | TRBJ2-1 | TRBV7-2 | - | CASSQGGLGVEQFF | TGTGCCAGCAGCCAAGGAGGACTAGGGGTTGAGCAGTTCTTC
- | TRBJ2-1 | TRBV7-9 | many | CASSLGPYNEQFF | TGTGCCAGCAGCTTAGGACCCTACAATGAGCAGTTCTTC
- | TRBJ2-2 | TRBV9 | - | CASSVNGNTGGLFF | TGTGCCAGCAGCGTGAATGGGAACACCGGAGGGCTGTTTTTT
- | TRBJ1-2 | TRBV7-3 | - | CASSSGLGLGYTF | TGTGCCAGCAGCTCGGGCCTTGGGCTAGGCTACACCTTC
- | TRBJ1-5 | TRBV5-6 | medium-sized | CASSLASDQPQHF | TGTGCCAGCAGCTTGGCATCCGATCAGCCCCAGCATTTT
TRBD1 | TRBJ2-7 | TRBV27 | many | CASSPWAGGAGEQYF | TGTGCCAGCAGTCCGTGGGCAGGGGGCGCCGGGGAGCAGTACTTC
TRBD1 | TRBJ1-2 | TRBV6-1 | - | CATLQGAHNYGYTF | TGTGCCACATTACAGGGGGCCCACAACTATGGCTACACCTTC
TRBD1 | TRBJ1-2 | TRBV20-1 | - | CSAREVAGGTGGYTF | TGCAGTGCGCGAGAGGTGGCAGGGGGTACCGGTGGCTACACCTTC
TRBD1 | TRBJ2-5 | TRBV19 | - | CASTPGVRQGAFGTQYF | TGTGCCAGTACCCCGGGTGTGAGACAGGGGGCATTTGGGACCCAGTACTTC
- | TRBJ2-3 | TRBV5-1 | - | CASSLGGIRTDTQYF | TGCGCCAGCAGCTTAGGGGGTATCAGGACAGATACGCAGTATTTT
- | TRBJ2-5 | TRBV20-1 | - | CSAKDGQTHQETQYF | TGCAGTGCTAAAGATGGACAGACACACCAAGAGACCCAGTACTTC
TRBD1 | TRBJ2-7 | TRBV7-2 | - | CASSPYRGRGNEQYF | TGTGCCAGCAGCCCCTACAGGGGGCGAGGCAACGAGCAGTACTTC
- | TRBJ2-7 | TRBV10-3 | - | CASAGSGKDYEQYF | TGTGCCTCTGCTGGTAGCGGAAAAGACTACGAGCAGTACTTC
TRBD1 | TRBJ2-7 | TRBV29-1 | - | CSVVAPGGSYEQYF | TGCAGCGTTGTGGCCCCAGGGGGCTCCTACGAGCAGTACTTC
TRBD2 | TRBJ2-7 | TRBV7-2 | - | CASSLVLAGELEQYF | TGTGCCAGCAGTTTGGTCCTAGCGGGAGAGCTCGAGCAGTACTTC
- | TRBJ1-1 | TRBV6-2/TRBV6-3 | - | CASSSAGGIEAFF | TGTGCCAGCAGTTCCGCCGGGGGGATTGAAGCTTTCTTT
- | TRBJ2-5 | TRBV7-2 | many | CASSLGGPGTQYF | TGTGCCAGCAGCTTAGGTGGGCCGGGGACCCAGTACTTC
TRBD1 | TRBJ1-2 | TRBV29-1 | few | CSVGTGQGYTF | TGCAGCGTTGGGACAGGGCAGGGCTACACCTTC
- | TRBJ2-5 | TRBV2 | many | CASSLLGRTVKETQYF | TGTGCCAGCAGCCTCCTAGGAAGGACAGTAAAAGAGACCCAGTACTTC
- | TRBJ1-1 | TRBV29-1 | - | CSVGGGGYTEAFF | TGCAGCGTGGGGGGCGGGGGGTACACTGAAGCTTTCTTT
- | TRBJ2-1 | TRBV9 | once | CASSPHGTPYNEQFF | TGTGCCAGCAGCCCTCACGGGACGCCATACAATGAGCAGTTCTTC